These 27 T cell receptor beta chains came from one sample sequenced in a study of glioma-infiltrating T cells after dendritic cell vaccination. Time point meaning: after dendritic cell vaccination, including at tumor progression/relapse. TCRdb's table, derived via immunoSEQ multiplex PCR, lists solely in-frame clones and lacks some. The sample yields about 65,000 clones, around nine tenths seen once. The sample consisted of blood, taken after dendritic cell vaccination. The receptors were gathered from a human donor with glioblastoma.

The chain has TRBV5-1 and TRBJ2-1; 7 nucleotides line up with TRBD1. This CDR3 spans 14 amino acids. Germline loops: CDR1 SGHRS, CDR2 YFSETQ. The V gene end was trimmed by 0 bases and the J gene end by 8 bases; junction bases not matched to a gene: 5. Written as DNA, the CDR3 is TGCGCCAGCAGCTTGGCGCCAGGGGGTGATGAGCAGTTCTTC. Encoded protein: CASSLAPGGDEQFF.

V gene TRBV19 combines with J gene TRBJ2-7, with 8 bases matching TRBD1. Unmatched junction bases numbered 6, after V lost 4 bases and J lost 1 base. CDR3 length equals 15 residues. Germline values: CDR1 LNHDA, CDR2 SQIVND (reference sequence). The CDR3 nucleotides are TGTGCCAGTAGTACCACCGGGACAGGATCCTACGAGCAGTACTTC. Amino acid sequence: CASSTTGTGSYEQYF.

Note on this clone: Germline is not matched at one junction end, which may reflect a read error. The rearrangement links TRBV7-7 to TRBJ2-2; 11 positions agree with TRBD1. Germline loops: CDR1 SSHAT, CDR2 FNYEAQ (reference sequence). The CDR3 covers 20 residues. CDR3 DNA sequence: TGTGCTAGCAGCTTTGCCAATTACGGACAGGGGGCTTTGAGCACCGGGGAGCTGTTTTTT. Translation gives CASSFANYGQGALSTGELFF.

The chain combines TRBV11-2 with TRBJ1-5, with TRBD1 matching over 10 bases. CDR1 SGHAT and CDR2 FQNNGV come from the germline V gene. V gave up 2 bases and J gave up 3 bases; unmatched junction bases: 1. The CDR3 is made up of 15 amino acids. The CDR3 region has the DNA TGTGCCAGCAGCTTAAGACAGGGGGCCAATCAGCCCCAGCATTTT. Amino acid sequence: CASSLRQGANQPQHF.

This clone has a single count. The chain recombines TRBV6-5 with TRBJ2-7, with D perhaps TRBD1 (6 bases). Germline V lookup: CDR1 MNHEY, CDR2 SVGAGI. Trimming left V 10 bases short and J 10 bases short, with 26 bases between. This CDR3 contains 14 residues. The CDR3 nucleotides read TGTGCCACCCGGGGTTCCGCGAGCAGGGGAAGTCAGTACTTC. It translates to CATRGSASRGSQYF.

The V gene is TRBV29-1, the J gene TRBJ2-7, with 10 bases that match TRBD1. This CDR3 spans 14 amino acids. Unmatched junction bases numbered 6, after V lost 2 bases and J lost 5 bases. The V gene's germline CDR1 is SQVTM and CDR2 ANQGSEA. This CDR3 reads CSVETDRGPDEQYF. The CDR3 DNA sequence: TGCAGCGTTGAAACTGACAGGGGGCCCGACGAGCAGTACTTC.

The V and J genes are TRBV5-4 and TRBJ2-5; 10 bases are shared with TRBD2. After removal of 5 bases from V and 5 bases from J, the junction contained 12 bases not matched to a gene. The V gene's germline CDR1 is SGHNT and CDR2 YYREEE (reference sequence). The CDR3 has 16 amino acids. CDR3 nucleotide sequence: TGTGCCAGCAGTACCCGAAGCGGGGGGGCTGGGGAGACCCAGTACTTC. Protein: CASSTRSGGAGETQYF.

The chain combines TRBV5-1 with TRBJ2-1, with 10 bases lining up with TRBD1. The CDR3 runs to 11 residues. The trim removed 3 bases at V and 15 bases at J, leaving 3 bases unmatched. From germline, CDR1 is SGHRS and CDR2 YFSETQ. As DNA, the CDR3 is TGCGCCAGCAGCTCGACAGGGGGCTCGTTCTTC. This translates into CASSSTGGSFF.

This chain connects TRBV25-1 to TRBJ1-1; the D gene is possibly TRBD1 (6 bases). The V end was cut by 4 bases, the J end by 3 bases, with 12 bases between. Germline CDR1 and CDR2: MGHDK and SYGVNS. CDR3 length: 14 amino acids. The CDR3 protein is CASSGDGGYTEAFF. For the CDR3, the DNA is TGTGCCAGCAGTGGGGATGGGGGCTACACTGAAGCTTTCTTT.

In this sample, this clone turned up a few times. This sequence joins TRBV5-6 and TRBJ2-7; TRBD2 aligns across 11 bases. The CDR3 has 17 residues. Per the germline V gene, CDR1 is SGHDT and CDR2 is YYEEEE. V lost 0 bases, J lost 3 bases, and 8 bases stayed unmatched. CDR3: CASSLETSGIGVYEQYF. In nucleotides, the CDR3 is TGTGCCAGCAGCTTGGAGACTAGCGGGATTGGGGTCTACGAGCAGTACTTC.

Here the CDR3 reads CASSPTATNEKLFF. The CDR3 DNA follows: TGTGCCAGCAGCCCGACAGCAACTAATGAAAAACTGTTTTTT. V is TRBV7-9 and J is TRBJ1-4; maybe TRBD1 (5 bases). In germline, CDR1 is SEHNR, CDR2 FQNEAQ (reference sequence). This CDR3 is built from 14 residues. Trimming left V 5 bases short and J 0 bases short, with 7 bases between.

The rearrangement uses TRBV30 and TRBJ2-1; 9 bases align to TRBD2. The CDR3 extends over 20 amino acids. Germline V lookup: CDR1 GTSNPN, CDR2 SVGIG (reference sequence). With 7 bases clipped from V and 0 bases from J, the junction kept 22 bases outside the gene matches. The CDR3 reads CASRGGLGLAGSSSYNEQFF. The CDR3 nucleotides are TGTGCCTCCCGGGGAGGGTTGGGGCTAGCGGGATCGAGCTCCTACAATGAGCAGTTCTTC.

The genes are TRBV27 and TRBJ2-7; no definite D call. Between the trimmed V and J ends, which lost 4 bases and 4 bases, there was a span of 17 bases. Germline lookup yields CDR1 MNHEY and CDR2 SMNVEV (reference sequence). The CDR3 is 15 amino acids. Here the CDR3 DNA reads TGTGCCAGCAGTTCGTTCCTAGAATCATCTTACGAGCAGTACTTC. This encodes CASSSFLESSYEQYF.

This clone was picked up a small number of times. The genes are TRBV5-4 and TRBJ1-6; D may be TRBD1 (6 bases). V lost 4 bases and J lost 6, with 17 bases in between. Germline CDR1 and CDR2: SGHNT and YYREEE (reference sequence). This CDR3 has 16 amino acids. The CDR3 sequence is CASSTGRGAGNSPLHF. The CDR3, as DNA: TGTGCCAGCAGCACAGGGAGGGGGGCAGGTAATTCACCCCTCCACTTT.

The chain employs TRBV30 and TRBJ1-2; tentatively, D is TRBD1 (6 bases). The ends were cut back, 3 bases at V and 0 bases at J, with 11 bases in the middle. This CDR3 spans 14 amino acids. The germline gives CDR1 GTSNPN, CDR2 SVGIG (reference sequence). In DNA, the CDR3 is TGTGCCTGGAGGCCTACAGGGTCTAACTATGGCTACACCTTC. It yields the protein CAWRPTGSNYGYTF.

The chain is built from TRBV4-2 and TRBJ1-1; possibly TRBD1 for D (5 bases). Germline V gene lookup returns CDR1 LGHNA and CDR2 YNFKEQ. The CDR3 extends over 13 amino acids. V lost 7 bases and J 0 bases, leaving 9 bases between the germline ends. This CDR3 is CASTWGLNTEAFF. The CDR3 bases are TGTGCCAGCACCTGGGGCCTGAACACTGAAGCTTTCTTT.

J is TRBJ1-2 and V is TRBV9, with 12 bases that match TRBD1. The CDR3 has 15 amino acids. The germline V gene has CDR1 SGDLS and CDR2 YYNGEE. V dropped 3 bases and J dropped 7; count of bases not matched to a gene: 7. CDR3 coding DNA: TGTGCCAGCAGCGATGGGACAGGGGGCCTCGGTGGCTACACCTTC. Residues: CASSDGTGGLGGYTF. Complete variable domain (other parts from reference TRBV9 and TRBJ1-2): DSGVTQTPKHLITATGQRVTLRCSPRSGDLSVYWYQQSLDQGLQFLIQYYNGEERAKGNILERFSAQQFPDLHSELNLSSLELGDSALYFCASSDGTGGLGGYTFGSGTRLTVV.

In DNA form, the CDR3 reads TGCGCCAGCAGCTGGGGACAGGGGGCATCCTACGAGCAGTACTTC. Protein sequence: CASSWGQGASYEQYF. The V and J genes are TRBV5-1 and TRBJ2-7; 12 bases agree with TRBD1. The V gene end was trimmed by 3 bases and the J gene end by 1 base; junction bases not matched to a gene: 2. The CDR3 consists of 15 residues. CDR1 and CDR2 from the germline V gene are SGHRS and YFSETQ.

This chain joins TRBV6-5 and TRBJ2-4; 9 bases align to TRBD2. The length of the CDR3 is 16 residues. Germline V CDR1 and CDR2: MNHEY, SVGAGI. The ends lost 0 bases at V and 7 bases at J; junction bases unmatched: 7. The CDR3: CASSYSRGGAVNIQYF. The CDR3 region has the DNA TGTGCCAGCAGTTACTCGCGCGGGGGGGCCGTGAACATTCAGTACTTC.

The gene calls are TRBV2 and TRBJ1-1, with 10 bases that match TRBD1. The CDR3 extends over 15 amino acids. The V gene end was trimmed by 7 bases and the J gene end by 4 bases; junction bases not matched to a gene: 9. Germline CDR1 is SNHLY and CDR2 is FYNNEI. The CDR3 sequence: CASKRTGGAGTEAFF. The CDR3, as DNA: TGTGCCAGCAAAAGGACAGGGGGAGCGGGCACTGAAGCTTTCTTT.

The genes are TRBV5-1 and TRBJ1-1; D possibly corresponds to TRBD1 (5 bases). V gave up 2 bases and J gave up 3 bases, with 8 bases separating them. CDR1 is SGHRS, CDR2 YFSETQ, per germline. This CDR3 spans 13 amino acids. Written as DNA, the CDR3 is TGCGCCAGCAGCTTAGGGGTGGACACTGAAGCTTTCTTT. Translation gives CASSLGVDTEAFF.

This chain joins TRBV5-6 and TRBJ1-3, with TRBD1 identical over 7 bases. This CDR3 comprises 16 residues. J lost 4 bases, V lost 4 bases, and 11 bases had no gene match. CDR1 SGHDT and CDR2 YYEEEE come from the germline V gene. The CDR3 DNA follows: TGTGCCAGCAGCCTGCTGACAGGGCTGGCCGGAAACACCATATATTTT. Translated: CASSLLTGLAGNTIYF.

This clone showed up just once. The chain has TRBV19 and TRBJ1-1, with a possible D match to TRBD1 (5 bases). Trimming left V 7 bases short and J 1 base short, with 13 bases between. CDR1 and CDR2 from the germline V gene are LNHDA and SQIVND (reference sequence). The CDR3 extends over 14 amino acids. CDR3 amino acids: CASMAGTWNTEAFF. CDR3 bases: TGTGCCAGTATGGCCGGGACTTGGAACACTGAAGCTTTCTTT. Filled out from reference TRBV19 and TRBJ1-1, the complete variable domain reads DGGITQSPKYLFRKEGQNVTLSCEQNLNHDAMYWYRQDPGQGLRLIYYSQIVNDFQKGDIAEGYSVSREKKESFPLTVTSAQKNPTAFYLCASMAGTWNTEAFFGQGTRLTVV.

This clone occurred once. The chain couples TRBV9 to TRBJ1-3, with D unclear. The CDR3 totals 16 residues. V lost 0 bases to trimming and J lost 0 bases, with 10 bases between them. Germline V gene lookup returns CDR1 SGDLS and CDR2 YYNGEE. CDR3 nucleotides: TGTGCCAGCAGCGTAGACGTAGCGGTCTCTGGAAACACCATATATTTT. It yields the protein CASSVDVAVSGNTIYF.

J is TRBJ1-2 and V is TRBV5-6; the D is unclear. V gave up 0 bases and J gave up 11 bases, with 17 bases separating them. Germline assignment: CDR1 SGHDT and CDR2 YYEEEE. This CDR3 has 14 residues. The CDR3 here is CASSLVRGIGVYTF. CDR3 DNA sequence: TGTGCCAGCAGCTTGGTTCGGGGTATCGGTGTATACACCTTC.

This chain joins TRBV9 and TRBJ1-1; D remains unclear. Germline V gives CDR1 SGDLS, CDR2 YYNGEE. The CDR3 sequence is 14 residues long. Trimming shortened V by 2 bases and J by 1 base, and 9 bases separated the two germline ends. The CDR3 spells CASSVDDWNTEAFF. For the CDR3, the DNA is TGTGCCAGCAGCGTCGACGACTGGAACACTGAAGCTTTCTTT.

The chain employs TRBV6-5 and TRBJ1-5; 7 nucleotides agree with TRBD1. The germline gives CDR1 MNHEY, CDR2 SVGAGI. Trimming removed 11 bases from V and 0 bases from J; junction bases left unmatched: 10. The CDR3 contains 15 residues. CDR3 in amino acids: CAARQGSYSNQPQHF. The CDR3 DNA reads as TGTGCCGCACGACAGGGATCGTATAGCAATCAGCCCCAGCATTTT.